This TCR beta chain was recorded in a study of blood T cells in healthy people across ages. Whole-study results and caveats: The study lacked donor CMV status, which possibly confounded expanded clonotype changes.

The CDR3 has 16 residues. Germline CDR1 is MNHNY and CDR2 is SVGAGI (reference sequence). A second roughly 6 to 12 cycle PCR used barcoded and J-beta primers. TCRdb recomputed calls from the 5' RACE reads with MiXCR, one row per CDR3 protein. The sample yields about 720,000 distinct CDR3 sequences, approximately 21% seen once. With respect to this clonotype: The antigen remains undetermined.

Input material: blood. This chain connects TRBV6-6 to TRBJ2-5; 8 nucleotides agree with TRBD2. The J call may be wrong; the DNA end is better matched by TRBJ2-7. This clonotype was obtained from a man between 65 and 79 years old in good health. The CDR3 protein is CASSYSWALAGYEQYF. The CDR3 DNA sequence: TGTGCCAGCAGTTACTCGTGGGCGTTAGCGGGGTACGAGCAGTACTTC.